Below are 16 T cell receptor beta chains sequenced from a single sample in a study of blood T cell repertoires in COVID-19. Only in-frame clones appear in the TCRdb table, and some are missing; sequencing was by immunoSEQ multiplex PCR. The sample holds under 200,000 clones, 84% seen once. Sequenced material: peripheral blood. These receptors were taken from a man younger than 35 with active or convalescent COVID-19.

V usage is TRBV5-4 and J usage is TRBJ1-2; D perhaps matches TRBD1 (6 bases). Germline CDR1 reads SGHNT; CDR2 reads YYREEE (reference sequence). This CDR3 spans 14 amino acids. Trimming stripped 4 bases from V and 7 bases from J, with 17 bases between. CDR3 DNA: TGTGCCAGCAGCCCCCCCCACAGGGAAGCTGGCTACACCTTC. This gives the protein CASSPPHREAGYTF. The full variable domain, in which reference TRBV5-4 and TRBJ1-2 provide the parts outside the CDR3, is ETGVTQSPTHLIKTRGQQVTLRCSSQSGHNTVSWYQQALGQGPQFIFQYYREEENGRGNFPPRFSGLQFPNYSSELNVNALELDDSALYLCASSPPHREAGYTFGSGTRLTVV.

This chain joins TRBV29-1 and TRBJ1-2, with no clear D. V lost 0 bases, J lost 1 base, and 3 bases lay in between. The length of the CDR3 is 12 residues. Germline values: CDR1 SQVTM, CDR2 ANQGSEA. The DNA for the CDR3 is TGCAGCGTTGAAGAACTTAACTATGGCTACACCTTC. This gives the protein CSVEELNYGYTF.

The chain is built from TRBV7-2 and TRBJ1-2; the D is unclear. The CDR3 consists of 14 residues. V was cut by 3 bases and J by 5 bases, with 13 bases left in between. The germline V gene encodes CDR1 SGHTA and CDR2 FQGNSA. As DNA, the CDR3 is TGTGCCAGCAGCTTGGAGGCTCTGAGGTATGGCTACACCTTC. It is translated as CASSLEALRYGYTF.

This rearrangement joins TRBV5-4 to TRBJ2-3, with 10 bases aligning to TRBD2. Germline lookup yields CDR1 SGHNT and CDR2 YYREEE (reference sequence). The trim removed 2 bases at V and 0 bases at J, leaving 3 bases unmatched. CDR3 size: 16 residues. The CDR3 DNA follows: TGTGCCAGCAGCTTCAGCGGGAGGGCGAGCACAGATACGCAGTATTTT. Protein product: CASSFSGRASTDTQYF.

This chain uses TRBV5-5 with TRBJ1-4, with 7 positions matching TRBD1. V lost 4 bases, J lost 8 bases, and 20 bases stayed unmatched. The germline V gene has CDR1 SGHKS and CDR2 YYEKEE (reference sequence). The CDR3 is made up of 18 amino acids. CDR3 sequence: CASSPRTIGTENPEKLFF. The CDR3 nucleotides are TGTGCCAGCAGCCCCAGGACTATCGGGACAGAGAATCCCGAAAAACTGTTTTTT.

This chain connects TRBV29-1 to TRBJ2-7; 8 bases match TRBD2. Looked up from germline, CDR1 is SQVTM and CDR2 is ANQGSEA. Unmatched junction bases numbered 11, after V lost 7 bases and J lost 3 bases. The CDR3 is made up of 14 amino acids. CDR3 loop: CSEYTGTRFYEQYF. CDR3 coding DNA: TGCAGCGAGTATACCGGGACTAGATTCTACGAGCAGTACTTC.

The chain recombines TRBV28 with TRBJ1-1, with TRBD1 identical over 10 bases. Germline V gene data show CDR1 as MDHEN and CDR2 as SYDVKM. V gave up 1 base and J gave up 0 bases; unmatched junction bases: 2. This CDR3 comprises 16 residues. CDR3 sequence reads: CASSLLGQGMNTEAFF. The CDR3 DNA follows: TGTGCCAGCAGTTTATTGGGACAGGGGATGAACACTGAAGCTTTCTTT.

V and J are TRBV19 and TRBJ2-5; 14 bases match TRBD2. CDR3 length: 16 residues. J gave up 4 bases and V 3 bases, and 4 bases lay outside the gene matches. Germline V CDR1 and CDR2: LNHDA, SQIVND (reference sequence). CDR3 in DNA: TGTGCCAGTAGTATGGGACTAGCGGGAGTTGGAGAGACCCAGTACTTC. Amino acids: CASSMGLAGVGETQYF.

The genes are TRBV7-9 and TRBJ1-6; TRBD1 might be the D (5 bases). Trimming pared 2 bases from V and 9 bases from J, leaving 17 bases between. In germline, CDR1 is SEHNR, CDR2 FQNEAQ (reference sequence). The CDR3 consists of 16 residues. CDR3 in amino acids: CASSLTGGASSSPLHF. The CDR3 DNA follows: TGTGCCAGCAGCTTAACCGGCGGGGCCTCGAGTTCACCCCTCCACTTT.

The V gene is TRBV5-1, the J gene TRBJ2-1; the D gene is possibly TRBD2 (6 bases). The ends were cut back, 0 bases at V and 3 bases at J, with 13 bases in the middle. Per germline, CDR1 SGHRS and CDR2 YFSETQ. The CDR3 length is 16 residues. The CDR3 sequence is CASSLDGSRVYNEQFF. The DNA for the CDR3 is TGCGCCAGCAGCTTGGACGGGAGCCGGGTCTACAATGAGCAGTTCTTC.

The chain has TRBV12-5 and TRBJ2-7; TRBD2 aligns across 7 bases. V trimming: 2 bases; J trimming: 6 bases; junction bases outside the gene matches: 13. The CDR3 sequence is 16 residues long. Per germline, CDR1 LGHNT and CDR2 FRNRAP. In nucleotides, the CDR3 is TGTGCTAGTGGTTTGCCCCGGGGGAGGGATAAATGCGAGCAGTACTTC. This sequence encodes CASGLPRGRDKCEQYF. The full variable domain, rest sourced from reference TRBV12-5 and TRBJ2-7, is DARVTQTPRHKVTEMGQEVTMRCQPILGHNTVFWYRQTMMQGLELLAYFRNRAPLDDSGMPKDRFSAEMPDATLATLKIQPSEPRDSAVYFCASGLPRGRDKCEQYFGPGTRLTVT.

The chain joins TRBV18 to TRBJ2-3, with 15 bases lining up with TRBD2. Trimming removed 5 bases from V and 7 bases from J; junction bases left unmatched: 4. Germline CDR1 and CDR2: KGHSH and LQKENI. This CDR3 is 15 amino acids long. CDR3 in amino acids: CASSTGLAGGNTQYF. The DNA for the CDR3 is TGTGCCAGCTCAACGGGACTAGCGGGGGGTAATACGCAGTATTTT.

The genes are TRBV9 and TRBJ2-4, with TRBD2 as a possible D gene (5 bases). The V end lost 3 bases, the J end lost 3 bases, and 10 bases lay between the germline ends. Germline-derived CDR1 and CDR2 are SGDLS and YYNGEE. There are 14 residues in the CDR3. CDR3 sequence reads: CASSGEGGKNIQYF. Here the CDR3 DNA reads TGTGCCAGCAGCGGAGAAGGAGGCAAAAACATTCAGTACTTC.

J is TRBJ2-5 and V is TRBV19; tentative D call: TRBD2 (5 bases). The germline CDR1 and CDR2 sequences are LNHDA and SQIVND (reference sequence). Trimming removed 7 bases from V and 2 bases from J, with 14 bases in between. CDR3 length: 14 amino acids. The CDR3 DNA reads TGTGCCAGTACGGCTCGGGGAAATCAAGAGACCCAGTACTTC. It is translated as CASTARGNQETQYF.

CDR3 amino acids: CASSMGQSNQPQHF. CDR3 DNA sequence: TGTGCCAGTAGTATGGGACAGAGCAATCAGCCCCAGCATTTT. The rearrangement uses TRBV19 and TRBJ1-5; 7 nucleotides agree with TRBD1. This CDR3 is built from 14 residues. The V segment lost 3 bases and the J segment 1 base; nucleotides outside the gene matches: 0. Germline V gives CDR1 LNHDA, CDR2 SQIVND (reference sequence). Combining the CDR3 with reference TRBV19 and TRBJ1-5 gives the whole variable domain DGGITQSPKYLFRKEGQNVTLSCEQNLNHDAMYWYRQDPGQGLRLIYYSQIVNDFQKGDIAEGYSVSREKKESFPLTVTSAQKNPTAFYLCASSMGQSNQPQHFGDGTRLSIL.

V is TRBV2 and J is TRBJ2-2, with TRBD2 matching over 7 bases. The V and J ends lost 0 bases and 9 bases, in that order; junction bases with no gene match: 13. Germline CDR1 SNHLY, CDR2 FYNNEI. The CDR3 runs to 17 residues. The CDR3 region is CASSEALHGRGNWELFF. CDR3 DNA sequence: TGTGCCAGCAGTGAAGCGCTTCATGGGCGGGGGAACTGGGAGCTGTTTTTT.